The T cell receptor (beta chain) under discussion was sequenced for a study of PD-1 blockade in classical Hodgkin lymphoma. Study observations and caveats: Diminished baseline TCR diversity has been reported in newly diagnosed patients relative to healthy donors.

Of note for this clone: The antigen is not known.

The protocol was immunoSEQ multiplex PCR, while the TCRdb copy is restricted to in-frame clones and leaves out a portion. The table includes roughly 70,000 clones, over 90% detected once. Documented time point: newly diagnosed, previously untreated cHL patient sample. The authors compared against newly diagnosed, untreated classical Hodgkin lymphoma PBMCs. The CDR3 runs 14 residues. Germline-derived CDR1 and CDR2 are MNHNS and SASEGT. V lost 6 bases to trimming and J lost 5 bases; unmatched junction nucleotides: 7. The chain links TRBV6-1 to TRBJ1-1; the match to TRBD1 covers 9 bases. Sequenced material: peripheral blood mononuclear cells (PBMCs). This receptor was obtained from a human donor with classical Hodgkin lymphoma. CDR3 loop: CASRFDRGGTEAFF. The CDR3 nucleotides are TGTGCCAGCAGATTTGACAGGGGGGGGACTGAAGCTTTCTTT.